A single sample gave rise to the 13 T cell receptor beta chains below, sequenced in a study of early T cells in non-severe SARS-CoV-2 infection. TCRdb ran MiXCR on the 5' RACE reads and lists one entry per CDR3 protein. The sample shows approximately 43,000 distinct CDR3 sequences, roughly 7.1% of them seen only once. The specimen sequenced was whole blood. The receptor set was obtained from an adult who was a healthcare worker with PCR-confirmed SARS-CoV-2 infection or an uninfected control (not recorded which).

Many counts were recorded for this clonotype. The chain employs TRBV7-3 and TRBJ1-2, with 11 bases aligning to TRBD1. There are 14 residues in the CDR3. The trim removed 0 bases at V and 8 bases at J, leaving 2 bases unmatched. Germline V gene lookup returns CDR1 SGHTA and CDR2 FQGTGA. The CDR3 coding sequence is TGTGCCAGCAGCTTAACGGGACAGGGGGAAGGCTACACCTTC. Amino acids: CASSLTGQGEGYTF. The complete variable domain, with remaining parts taken from reference TRBV7-3 and TRBJ1-2, reads GAGVSQTPSNKVTEKGKYVELRCDPISGHTALYWYRQSLGQGPEFLIYFQGTGAADDSGLPNDRFFAVRPEGSVSTLKIQRTERGDSAVYLCASSLTGQGEGYTFGSGTRLTVV.

The genes are TRBV20-1 and TRBJ2-3; 15 bases are shared with TRBD2. Germline assignment: CDR1 DFQATT and CDR2 SNEGSKA (reference sequence). This CDR3 is built from 16 residues. The V and J ends lost 5 bases and 7 bases, in that order; junction bases with no gene match: 10. The CDR3 loop reads CSARGLAGGPGNTQYF. CDR3 in DNA: TGCAGTGCTCGCGGACTAGCGGGGGGGCCGGGGAATACGCAGTATTTT.

Many counts were recorded for this clonotype. The chain employs TRBV7-2 and TRBJ2-5; no clear D gene. Germline loops: CDR1 SGHTA, CDR2 FQGNSA. The ends were cut back, 6 bases at V and 5 bases at J, with 7 bases in the middle. CDR3 length: 11 amino acids. The CDR3 loop is CASRLTETQYF. CDR3 sequence (DNA): TGTGCCAGCAGACTTACGGAGACCCAGTACTTC.

At least ten counts were recorded for this clonotype. This chain uses TRBV7-3 with TRBJ2-2, with D perhaps TRBD1 or TRBD2 (5 bases each). Germline V gene lookup returns CDR1 SGHTA and CDR2 FQGTGA. V lost 8 bases to trimming and J lost 1 base, with 17 bases between them. This CDR3 is 16 amino acids long. The CDR3 DNA reads as TGTGCCAGCTCAGCCGGGGCCGGCGTGAACACCGGGGAGCTGTTTTTT. This translates into CASSAGAGVNTGELFF.

This clonotype was detected a few times. The rearrangement joins TRBV6-2 or TRBV6-3 to TRBJ2-1; 16 nucleotides line up with TRBD2. The CDR3 is made up of 17 amino acids. Germline-derived CDR1 and CDR2 are MNHEY and SVGEGT. V gave up 7 bases and J gave up 8 bases; unmatched junction bases: 11. CDR3 nucleotides: TGTGCCAGCACCATAGGGACTAGCGGGGGGGCTATCGATGAGCAGTTCTTC. Translation gives CASTIGTSGGAIDEQFF.

This clonotype was seen at least ten times. The rearrangement joins TRBV18 to TRBJ2-3, with 8 positions matching TRBD2. The trim removed 6 bases at V and 2 bases at J, leaving 10 bases unmatched. The CDR3 contains 16 residues. Germline loops: CDR1 KGHSH, CDR2 LQKENI. Written as DNA, the CDR3 is TGTGCCAGCTCCTCCAATAGCGGGGCTGTCACAGATACGCAGTATTTT. This encodes CASSSNSGAVTDTQYF.

This clonotype was counted many times. The chain has TRBV20-1 and TRBJ2-1; D may match TRBD1 or TRBD2 (5 bases each). The V gene lost 5 bases and the J gene lost 0 bases, with 11 bases spanning the gap. Germline lookup yields CDR1 DFQATT and CDR2 SNEGSKA (reference sequence). The CDR3 consists of 14 residues. The CDR3 coding sequence is TGCAGTGCTCGGGAAGACAGCTCCTACAATGAGCAGTTCTTC. Its protein product is CSAREDSSYNEQFF.

The chain carries TRBV4-1 and TRBJ1-2; weak D call: TRBD1 (5 bases). The CDR3 has 15 residues. V dropped 0 bases and J dropped 4 bases, with 12 bases sitting between them. The germline gives CDR1 MGHRA, CDR2 YSYEKL. The CDR3: CASSQDRRGVYGYTF. The DNA of the CDR3 is TGCGCCAGCAGCCAAGATCGACGGGGGGTCTATGGCTACACCTTC.

The chain employs TRBV24-1 and TRBJ1-2; the D gene is possibly TRBD1 (6 bases). Trimming pared 5 bases from V and 7 bases from J, leaving 13 bases between. The CDR3 sequence is 13 residues long. Germline CDR1 reads KGHDR; CDR2 reads SFDVKD. The CDR3 DNA reads as TGTGCCACCAGTGGAGCAGGGACAACTGGCTACACCTTC. Residues: CATSGAGTTGYTF.

The CDR3 nucleotides read TGTGCCAGCAGCCCCCCAACTAGCGGGGGGAACACCGGGGAGCTGTTTTTT. Amino acid sequence: CASSPPTSGGNTGELFF. The chain links TRBV3-1 to TRBJ2-2; 11 bases map to TRBD2. Germline V CDR1 and CDR2: LGHDT, YNNKEL (reference sequence). V gave up 4 bases and J gave up 1 base; unmatched junction bases: 5. This CDR3 has 17 residues.

The J gene is TRBJ2-2, the V gene TRBV4-2; D remains unclear. Germline V CDR1 and CDR2: LGHNA, YNFKEQ. This CDR3 comprises 15 residues. V shed 0 bases and J shed 6 bases, with 11 bases lying between them. CDR3 in DNA: TGTGCCAGCAGCCAAGAAGGCCACGAGTCCGGGGAGCTGTTTTTT. It specifies CASSQEGHESGELFF.

V and J are TRBV3-1 and TRBJ1-2; D is ambiguous. V lost 0 bases and J lost 8, with 10 bases in between. The CDR3 is made up of 13 amino acids. Germline values: CDR1 LGHDT, CDR2 YNNKEL (reference sequence). CDR3 sequence reads: CASSQERRMGYTF. The CDR3 DNA is TGTGCCAGCAGCCAAGAACGGAGAATGGGCTACACCTTC. Full variable domain (missing parts from reference TRBV3-1 and TRBJ1-2): DTAVSQTPKYLVTQMGNDKSIKCEQNLGHDTMYWYKQDSKKFLKIMFSYNNKELIINETVPNRFSPKSPDKAHLNLHINSLELGDSAVYFCASSQERRMGYTFGSGTRLTVV.

This clonotype was counted between two and nine times. This chain joins TRBV27 and TRBJ1-4; TRBD1 aligns across 9 bases. V lost 8 bases to trimming and J lost 7 bases; unmatched junction nucleotides: 8. CDR3 size: 14 residues. Germline CDR1 is MNHEY and CDR2 is SMNVEV (reference sequence). The CDR3 protein is CASSPTGGGEKLFF. In DNA, the CDR3 is TGTGCCAGCTCCCCGACAGGGGGGGGTGAAAAACTGTTTTTT. Complete variable domain (other parts from reference TRBV27 and TRBJ1-4): EAQVTQNPRYLITVTGKKLTVTCSQNMNHEYMSWYRQDPGLGLRQIYYSMNVEVTDKGDVPEGYKVSRKEKRNFPLILESPSPNQTSLYFCASSPTGGGEKLFFGSGTQLSVL.